This T cell receptor beta chain emerged from a study of cytomegalovirus exposure and HLA in healthy donors. Study results and limitations: Reports indicated that the classifier achieved high specificity and sensitivity in diagnosing cytomegalovirus status. Per a prior analysis, the majority of TCR beta V segments were productive roughly 87% or roughly 30% of the time.

Note on this clone: Antigen: not known.

At collection, donors were nominally healthy, but unrecorded immune exposures were probable. The PCR used 60 Vbeta and 13 Jbeta primers. Clones were sequenced by immunoSEQ multiplex PCR, and TCRdb holds only the in-frame ones, with some missing. The sample gives about 170,000 clones, around 80% of which show up once; 1.2% is in the top ten. Trimming removed 4 bases at V and 0 bases at J, with 10 bases between. Germline V CDR1 and CDR2: SQVTM, ANQGSEA. The CDR3 contains 15 residues. Sample: PBMCs. The chain recombines TRBV29-1 with TRBJ2-6; D may be TRBD1 (5 bases). The TCR originated in a boy under 10 years old in good health and CMV-seronegative. In DNA, the CDR3 is TGCAGCGTTGCAGGGCTGGGCTCTGGGGCCAACGTCCTGACTTTC. This encodes CSVAGLGSGANVLTF. The full variable domain, rest sourced from reference TRBV29-1 and TRBJ2-6, is SAVISQKPSRDICQRGTSLTIQCQVDSQVTMMFWYRQQPGQSLTLIATANQGSEATYESGFVIDKFPISRPNLTFSTLTVSNMSPEDSSIYLCSVAGLGSGANVLTFGAGSRLTVL.